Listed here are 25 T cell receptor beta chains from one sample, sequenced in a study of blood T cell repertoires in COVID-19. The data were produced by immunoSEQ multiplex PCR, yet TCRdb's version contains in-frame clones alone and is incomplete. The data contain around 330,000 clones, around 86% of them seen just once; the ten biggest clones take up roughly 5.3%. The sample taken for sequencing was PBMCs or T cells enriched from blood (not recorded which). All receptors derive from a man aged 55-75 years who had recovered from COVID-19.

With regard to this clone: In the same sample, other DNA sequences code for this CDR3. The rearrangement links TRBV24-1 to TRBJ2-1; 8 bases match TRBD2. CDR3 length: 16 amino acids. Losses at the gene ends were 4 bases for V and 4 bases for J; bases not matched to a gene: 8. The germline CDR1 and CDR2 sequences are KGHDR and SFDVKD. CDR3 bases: TGTGCCACCAGTGAGACCAGCGGGAGAACTTACAATGAGCAGTTCTTC. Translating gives CATSETSGRTYNEQFF.

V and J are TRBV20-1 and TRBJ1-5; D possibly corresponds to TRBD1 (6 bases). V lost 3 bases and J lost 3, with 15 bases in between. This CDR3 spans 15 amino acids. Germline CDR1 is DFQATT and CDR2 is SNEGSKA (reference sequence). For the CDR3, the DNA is TGCAGTGCTAGTGGGGGCCGGGGGGTCAATCAGCCCCAGCATTTT. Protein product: CSASGGRGVNQPQHF.

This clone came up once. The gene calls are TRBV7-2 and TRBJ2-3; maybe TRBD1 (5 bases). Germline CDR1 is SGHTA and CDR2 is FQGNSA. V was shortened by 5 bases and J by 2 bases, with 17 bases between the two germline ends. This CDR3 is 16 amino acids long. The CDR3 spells CASSLSPPGHTDTQYF. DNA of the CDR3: TGTGCCAGCAGCCTATCCCCGCCAGGGCACACAGATACGCAGTATTTT.

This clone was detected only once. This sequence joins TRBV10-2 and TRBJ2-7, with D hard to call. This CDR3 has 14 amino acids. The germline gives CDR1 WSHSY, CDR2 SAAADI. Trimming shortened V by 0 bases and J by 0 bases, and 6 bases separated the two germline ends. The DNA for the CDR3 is TGCGCCAGCAGTGAGTCGAGTAGCTCCTACGAGCAGTACTTC. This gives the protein CASSESSSSYEQYF.

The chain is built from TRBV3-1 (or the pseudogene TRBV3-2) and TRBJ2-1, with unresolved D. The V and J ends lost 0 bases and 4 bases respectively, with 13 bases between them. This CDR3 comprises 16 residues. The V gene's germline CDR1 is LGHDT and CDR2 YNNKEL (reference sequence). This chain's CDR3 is CASSQEDLTIYNEQFF. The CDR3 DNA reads TGTGCCAGCAGCCAAGAGGATTTAACTATTTACAATGAGCAGTTCTTC.

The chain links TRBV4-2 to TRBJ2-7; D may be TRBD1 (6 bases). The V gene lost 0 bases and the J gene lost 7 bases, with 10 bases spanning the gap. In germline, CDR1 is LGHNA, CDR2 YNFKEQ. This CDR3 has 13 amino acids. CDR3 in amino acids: CASSQDRGWEQYF. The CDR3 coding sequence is TGTGCCAGCAGCCAAGACAGGGGATGGGAGCAGTACTTC.

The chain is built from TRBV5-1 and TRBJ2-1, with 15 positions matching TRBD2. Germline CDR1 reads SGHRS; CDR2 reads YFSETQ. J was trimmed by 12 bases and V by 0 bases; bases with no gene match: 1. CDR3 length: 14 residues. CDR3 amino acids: CASSLGTSGRVQFF. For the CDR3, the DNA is TGCGCCAGCAGCTTGGGGACTAGCGGGAGGGTGCAGTTCTTC.

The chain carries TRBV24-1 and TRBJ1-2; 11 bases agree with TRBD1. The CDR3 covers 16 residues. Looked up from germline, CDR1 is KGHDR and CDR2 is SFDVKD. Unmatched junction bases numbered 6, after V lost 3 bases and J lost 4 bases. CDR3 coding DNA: TGTGCCACCAGTGATCCCGGACAGGGGGCCGTCTATGGCTACACCTTC. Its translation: CATSDPGQGAVYGYTF.

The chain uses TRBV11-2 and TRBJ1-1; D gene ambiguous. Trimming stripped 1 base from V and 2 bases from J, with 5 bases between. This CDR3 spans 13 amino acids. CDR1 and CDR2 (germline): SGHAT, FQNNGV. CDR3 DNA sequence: TGTGCCAGCAGCTTAGTGGCTAACACTGAAGCTTTCTTT. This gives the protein CASSLVANTEAFF.

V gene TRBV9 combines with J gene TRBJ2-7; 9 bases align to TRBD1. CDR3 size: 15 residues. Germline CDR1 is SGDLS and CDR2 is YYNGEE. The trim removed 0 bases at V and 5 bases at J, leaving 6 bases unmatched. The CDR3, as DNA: TGTGCCAGCAGCGTAGAGGACAGGGGTTCCCACGAGCAGTACTTC. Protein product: CASSVEDRGSHEQYF. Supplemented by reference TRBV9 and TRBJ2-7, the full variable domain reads DSGVTQTPKHLITATGQRVTLRCSPRSGDLSVYWYQQSLDQGLQFLIQYYNGEERAKGNILERFSAQQFPDLHSELNLSSLELGDSALYFCASSVEDRGSHEQYFGPGTRLTVT.

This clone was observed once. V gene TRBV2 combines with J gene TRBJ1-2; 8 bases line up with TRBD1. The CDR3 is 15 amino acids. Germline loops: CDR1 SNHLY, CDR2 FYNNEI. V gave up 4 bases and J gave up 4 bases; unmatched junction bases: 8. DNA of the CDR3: TGTGCCAGCAGTGTGCTACAGGGGGTACCCTATGGCTACACCTTC. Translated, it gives CASSVLQGVPYGYTF.

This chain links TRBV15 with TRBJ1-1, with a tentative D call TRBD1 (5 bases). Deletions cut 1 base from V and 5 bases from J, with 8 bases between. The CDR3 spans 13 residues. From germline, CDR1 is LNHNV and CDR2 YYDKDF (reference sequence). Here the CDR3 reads CATSRVRDTEAFF. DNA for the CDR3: TGTGCCACCAGCAGAGTCAGGGATACTGAAGCTTTCTTT.

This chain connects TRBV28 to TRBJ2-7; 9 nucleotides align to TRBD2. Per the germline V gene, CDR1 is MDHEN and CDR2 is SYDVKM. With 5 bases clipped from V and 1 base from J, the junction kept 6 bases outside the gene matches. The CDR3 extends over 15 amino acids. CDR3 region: CASSTPLAGSYEQYF. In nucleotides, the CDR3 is TGTGCCAGCAGTACCCCGCTAGCGGGGTCCTACGAGCAGTACTTC. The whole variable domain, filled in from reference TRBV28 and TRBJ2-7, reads DVKVTQSSRYLVKRTGEKVFLECVQDMDHENMFWYRQDPGLGLRLIYFSYDVKMKEKGDIPEGYSVSREKKERFSLILESASTNQTSMYLCASSTPLAGSYEQYFGPGTRLTVT.

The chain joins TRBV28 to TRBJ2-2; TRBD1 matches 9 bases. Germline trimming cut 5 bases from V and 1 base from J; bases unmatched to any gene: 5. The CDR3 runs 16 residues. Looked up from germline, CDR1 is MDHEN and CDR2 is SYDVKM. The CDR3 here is CASSHRTGVNTGELFF. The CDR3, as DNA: TGTGCCAGCAGTCACCGGACAGGGGTGAACACCGGGGAGCTGTTTTTT.

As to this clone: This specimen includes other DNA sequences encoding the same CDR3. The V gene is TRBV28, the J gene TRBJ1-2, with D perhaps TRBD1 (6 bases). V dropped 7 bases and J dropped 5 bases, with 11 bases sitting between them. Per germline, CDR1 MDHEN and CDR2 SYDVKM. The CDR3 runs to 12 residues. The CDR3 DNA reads TGTGCCAGCACCACAGGGAGTTATGGCTACACCTTC. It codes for CASTTGSYGYTF.

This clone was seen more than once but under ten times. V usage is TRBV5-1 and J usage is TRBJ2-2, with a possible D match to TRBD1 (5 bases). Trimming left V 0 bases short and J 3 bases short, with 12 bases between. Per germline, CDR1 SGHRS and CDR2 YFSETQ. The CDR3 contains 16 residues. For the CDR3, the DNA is TGCGCCAGCAGCTTGGCCGAGCTAGGGGACACCGGGGAGCTGTTTTTT. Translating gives CASSLAELGDTGELFF.

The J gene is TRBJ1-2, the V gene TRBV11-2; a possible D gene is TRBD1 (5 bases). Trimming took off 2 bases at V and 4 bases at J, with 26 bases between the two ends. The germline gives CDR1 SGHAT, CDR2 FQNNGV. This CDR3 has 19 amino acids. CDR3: CASSLFPVVAAGRSYGYTF. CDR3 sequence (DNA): TGTGCCAGCAGCTTATTCCCCGTGGTGGCGGCGGGGCGTAGCTATGGCTACACCTTC.

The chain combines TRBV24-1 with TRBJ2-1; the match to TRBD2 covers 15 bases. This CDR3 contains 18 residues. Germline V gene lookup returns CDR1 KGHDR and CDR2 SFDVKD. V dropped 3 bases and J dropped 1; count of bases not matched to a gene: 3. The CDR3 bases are TGTGCCACCAGTGATCGTGGACTAGCGGGAGGGTCCTACAATGAGCAGTTCTTC. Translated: CATSDRGLAGGSYNEQFF.

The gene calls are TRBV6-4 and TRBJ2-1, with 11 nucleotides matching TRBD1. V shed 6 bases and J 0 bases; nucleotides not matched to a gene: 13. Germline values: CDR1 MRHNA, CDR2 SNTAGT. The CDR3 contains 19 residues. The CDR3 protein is CASRVGQGARSSSYNEQFF. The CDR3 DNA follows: TGTGCCAGCAGGGTTGGACAGGGGGCGAGATCTAGCTCCTACAATGAGCAGTTCTTC.

As DNA, the CDR3 is TGTGCCAGCCGGGTTGGGACAGGGGGAAATCAGCCCCAGCATTTT. This encodes CASRVGTGGNQPQHF. The chain employs TRBV27 and TRBJ1-5, with 11 positions matching TRBD1. Germline CDR1 MNHEY, CDR2 SMNVEV (reference sequence). The CDR3 is 15 amino acids. V trimming: 8 bases; J trimming: 4 bases; junction bases outside the gene matches: 7.

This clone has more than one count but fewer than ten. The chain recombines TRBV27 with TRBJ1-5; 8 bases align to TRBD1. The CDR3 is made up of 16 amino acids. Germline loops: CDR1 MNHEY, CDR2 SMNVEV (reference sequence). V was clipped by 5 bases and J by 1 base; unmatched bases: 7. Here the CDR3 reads CASSRTGSMSNQPQHF. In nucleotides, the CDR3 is TGTGCCAGCAGTCGGACAGGGTCTATGAGCAATCAGCCCCAGCATTTT.

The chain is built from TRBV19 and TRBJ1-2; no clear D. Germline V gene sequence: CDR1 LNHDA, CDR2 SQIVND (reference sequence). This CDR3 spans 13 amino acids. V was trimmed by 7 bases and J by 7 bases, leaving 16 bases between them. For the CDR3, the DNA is TGTGCCAGTACCCACACCGAGGGTCTTGGCTACACCTTC. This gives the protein CASTHTEGLGYTF.

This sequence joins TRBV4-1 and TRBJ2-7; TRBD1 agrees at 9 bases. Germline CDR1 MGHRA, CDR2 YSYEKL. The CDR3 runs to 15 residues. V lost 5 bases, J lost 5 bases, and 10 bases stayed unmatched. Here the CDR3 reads CASSSPGTGYDEQYF. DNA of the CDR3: TGCGCCAGCAGCAGTCCCGGGACAGGGTACGACGAGCAGTACTTC.

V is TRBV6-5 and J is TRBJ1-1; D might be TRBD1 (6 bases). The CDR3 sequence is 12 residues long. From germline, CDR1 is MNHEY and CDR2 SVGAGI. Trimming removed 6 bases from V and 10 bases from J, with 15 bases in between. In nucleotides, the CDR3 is TGTGCCAGCAGGAGGGTTACAGGGATAGCTTTCTTT. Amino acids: CASRRVTGIAFF.

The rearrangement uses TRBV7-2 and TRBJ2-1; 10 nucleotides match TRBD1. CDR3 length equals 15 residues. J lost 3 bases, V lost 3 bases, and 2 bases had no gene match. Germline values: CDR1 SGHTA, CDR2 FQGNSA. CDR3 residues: CASSFGQGGYNEQFF. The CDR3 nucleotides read TGTGCCAGCAGCTTCGGACAGGGGGGCTACAATGAGCAGTTCTTC.